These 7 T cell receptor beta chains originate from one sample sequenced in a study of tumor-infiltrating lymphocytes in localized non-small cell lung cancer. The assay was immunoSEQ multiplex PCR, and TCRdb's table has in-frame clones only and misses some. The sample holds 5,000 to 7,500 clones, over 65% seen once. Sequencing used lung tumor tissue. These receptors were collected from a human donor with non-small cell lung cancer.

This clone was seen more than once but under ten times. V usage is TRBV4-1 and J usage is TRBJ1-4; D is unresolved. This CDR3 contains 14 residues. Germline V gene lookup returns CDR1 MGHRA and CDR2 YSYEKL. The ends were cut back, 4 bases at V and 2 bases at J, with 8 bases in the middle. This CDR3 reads CASSPLGTNEKLFF. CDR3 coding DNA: TGCGCCAGCAGCCCTCTTGGGACTAATGAAAAACTGTTTTTT.

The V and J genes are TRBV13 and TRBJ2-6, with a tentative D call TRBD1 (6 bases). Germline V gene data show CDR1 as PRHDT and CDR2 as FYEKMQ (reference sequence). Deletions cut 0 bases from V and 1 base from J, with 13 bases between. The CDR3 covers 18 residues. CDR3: CASSLGGALASGANVLTF. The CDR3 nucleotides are TGTGCCAGCAGCTTAGGGGGGGCTTTAGCGTCTGGGGCCAACGTCCTGACTTTC.

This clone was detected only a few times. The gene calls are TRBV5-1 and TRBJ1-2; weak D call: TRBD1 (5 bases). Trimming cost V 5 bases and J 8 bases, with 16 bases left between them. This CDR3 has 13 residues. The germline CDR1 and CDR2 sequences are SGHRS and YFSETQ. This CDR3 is CASRDGAGRGYTF. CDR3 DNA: TGCGCCAGCAGGGACGGGGCAGGGAGAGGCTACACCTTC.

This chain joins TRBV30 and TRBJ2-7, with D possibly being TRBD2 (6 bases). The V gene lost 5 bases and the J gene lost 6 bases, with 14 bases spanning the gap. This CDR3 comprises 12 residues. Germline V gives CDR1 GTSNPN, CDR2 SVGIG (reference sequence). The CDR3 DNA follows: TGTGCCTGGGGCTTGACTAGTTTCGAGCAGTACTTC. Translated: CAWGLTSFEQYF.

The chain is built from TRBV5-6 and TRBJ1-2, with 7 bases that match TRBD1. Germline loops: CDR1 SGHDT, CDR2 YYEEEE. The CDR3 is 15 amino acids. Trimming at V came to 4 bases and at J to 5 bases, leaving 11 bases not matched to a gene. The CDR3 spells CASSLFEGANYGYTF. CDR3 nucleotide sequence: TGTGCCAGCAGCCTCTTCGAGGGGGCGAATTATGGCTACACCTTC.

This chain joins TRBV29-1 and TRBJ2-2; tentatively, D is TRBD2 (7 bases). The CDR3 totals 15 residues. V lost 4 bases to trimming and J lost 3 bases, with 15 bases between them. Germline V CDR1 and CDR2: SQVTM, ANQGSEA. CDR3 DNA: TGCAGCGTTGCGATGGGGGGGGCCGACACCGGGGAGCTGTTTTTT. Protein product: CSVAMGGADTGELFF.

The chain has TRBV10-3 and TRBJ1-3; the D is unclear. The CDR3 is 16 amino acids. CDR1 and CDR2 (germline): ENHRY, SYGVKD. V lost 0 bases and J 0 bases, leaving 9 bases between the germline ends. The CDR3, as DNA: TGTGCCATCAGTGAGTCCCAGGTATACTCTGGAAACACCATATATTTT. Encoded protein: CAISESQVYSGNTIYF.